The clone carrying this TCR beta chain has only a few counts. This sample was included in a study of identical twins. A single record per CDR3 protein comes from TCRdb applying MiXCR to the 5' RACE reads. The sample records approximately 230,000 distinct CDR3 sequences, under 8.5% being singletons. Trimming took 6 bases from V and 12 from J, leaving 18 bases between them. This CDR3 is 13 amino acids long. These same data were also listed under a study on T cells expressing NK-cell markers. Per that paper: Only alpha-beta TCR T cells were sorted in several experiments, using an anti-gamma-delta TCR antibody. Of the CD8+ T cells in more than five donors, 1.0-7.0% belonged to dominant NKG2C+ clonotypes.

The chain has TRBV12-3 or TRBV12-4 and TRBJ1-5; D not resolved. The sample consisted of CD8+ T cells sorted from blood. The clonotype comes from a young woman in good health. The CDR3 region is CASSGVEGHLQHF. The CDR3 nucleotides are TGTGCCAGCAGCGGGGTGGAGGGCCATCTCCAGCATTTT.